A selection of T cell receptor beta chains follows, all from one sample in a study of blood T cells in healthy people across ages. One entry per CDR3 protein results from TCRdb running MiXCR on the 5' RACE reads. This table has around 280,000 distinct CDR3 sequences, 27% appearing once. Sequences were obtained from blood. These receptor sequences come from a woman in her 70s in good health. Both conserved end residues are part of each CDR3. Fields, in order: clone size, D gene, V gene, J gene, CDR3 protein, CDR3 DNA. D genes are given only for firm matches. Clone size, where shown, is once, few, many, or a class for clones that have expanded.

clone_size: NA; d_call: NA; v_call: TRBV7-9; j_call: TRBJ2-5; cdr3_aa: CASSPREQQYF; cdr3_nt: TGTGCCAGCAGCCCCCGGGAACAGCAGTACTTC
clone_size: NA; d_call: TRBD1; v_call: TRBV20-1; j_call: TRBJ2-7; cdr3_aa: CSANTGTGLTQQYF; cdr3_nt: TGCAGTGCTAATACCGGGACAGGGCTTACCCAGCAGTACTTC
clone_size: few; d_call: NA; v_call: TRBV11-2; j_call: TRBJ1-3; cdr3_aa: CASSSWSGQVSGNTIYF; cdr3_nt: TGTGCCAGCAGCTCCTGGTCAGGACAAGTCTCTGGAAACACCATATATTTT
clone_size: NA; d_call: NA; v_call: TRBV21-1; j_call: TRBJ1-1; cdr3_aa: CASSKVGLEAGGPDTEAFF; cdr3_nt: TGTGCCAGCAGCAAAGTGGGGTTAGAGGCAGGGGGTCCGGACACTGAAGCTTTCTTT
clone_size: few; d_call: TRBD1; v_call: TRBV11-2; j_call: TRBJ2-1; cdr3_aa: CASSLDWGQDNEQFF; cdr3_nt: TGTGCCAGCAGCTTAGATTGGGGACAGGACAATGAGCAGTTCTTC
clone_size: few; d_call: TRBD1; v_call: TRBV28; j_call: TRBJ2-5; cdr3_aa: CASSSRTGRFGIYHERFF; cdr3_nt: TGTGCCAGCAGTTCTAGGACAGGGCGTTTCGGAATTTACCATGAGCGGTTCTTC
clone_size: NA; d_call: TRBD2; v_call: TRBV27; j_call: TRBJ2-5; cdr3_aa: CASSFRRLAGHPETQYF; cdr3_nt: TGTGCCAGCAGTTTCCGACGACTAGCGGGACATCCAGAGACCCAGTACTTC
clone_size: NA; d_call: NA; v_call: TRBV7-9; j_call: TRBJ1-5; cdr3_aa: CASSLALSNQPQHF; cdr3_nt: TGTGCCAGCAGTCTTGCTCTTAGCAATCAGCCCCAGCATTTT
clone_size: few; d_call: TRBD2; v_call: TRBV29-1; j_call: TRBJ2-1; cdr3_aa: CSVAGLAEAYNEQFF; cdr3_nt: TGCAGCGTGGCGGGACTAGCGGAAGCTTACAATGAGCAGTTCTTC
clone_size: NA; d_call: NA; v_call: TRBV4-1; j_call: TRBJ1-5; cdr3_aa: CASSQDRNSNQPQHF; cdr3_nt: TGCGCCAGCAGCCAAGATAGGAATAGCAATCAGCCCCAGCATTTT
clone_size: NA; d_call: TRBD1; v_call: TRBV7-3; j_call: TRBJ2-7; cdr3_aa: CASSPGQGHEQYF; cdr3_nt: TGTGCCAGCAGCCCGGGACAGGGCCACGAGCAGTACTTC
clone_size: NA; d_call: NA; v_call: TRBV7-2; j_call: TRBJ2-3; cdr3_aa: CASSLAGEARDTQYF; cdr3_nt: TGTGCCAGCAGCTTAGCGGGGGAGGCCCGAGATACGCAGTATTTT
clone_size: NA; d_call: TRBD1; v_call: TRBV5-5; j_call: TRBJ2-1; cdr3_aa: CASSLGGGWRDNEQFF; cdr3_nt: TGTGCCAGCAGCTTGGGAGGGGGCTGGCGTGACAATGAGCAGTTCTTC
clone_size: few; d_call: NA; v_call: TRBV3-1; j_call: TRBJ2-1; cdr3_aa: CASSPGASTEQFF; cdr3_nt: TGTGCCAGCAGCCCCGGGGCTAGCACTGAGCAGTTCTTC
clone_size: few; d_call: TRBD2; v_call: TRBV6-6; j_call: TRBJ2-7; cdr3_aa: CASTDREAPYEQYF; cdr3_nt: TGTGCCAGCACGGATCGGGAGGCCCCTTACGAGCAGTACTTC
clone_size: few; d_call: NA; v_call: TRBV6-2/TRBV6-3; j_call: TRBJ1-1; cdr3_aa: CASRGASEAFF; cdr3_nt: TGTGCCAGCAGAGGCGCTTCTGAAGCTTTCTTT
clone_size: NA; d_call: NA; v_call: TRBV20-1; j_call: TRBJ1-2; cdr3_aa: CSAPLQGNGGYTF; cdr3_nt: TGCAGTGCCCCTCTCCAGGGGAATGGAGGCTACACCTTC
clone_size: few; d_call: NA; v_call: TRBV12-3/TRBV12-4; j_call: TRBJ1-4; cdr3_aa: CASSSAQTALLNEKLFF; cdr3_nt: TGTGCCAGCAGTTCAGCCCAAACAGCTCTTCTTAATGAAAAACTGTTTTTT
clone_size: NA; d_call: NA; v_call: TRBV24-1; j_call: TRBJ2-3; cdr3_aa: CATSGSTDTQYF; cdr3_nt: TGTGCCACCAGTGGCAGCACAGATACGCAGTATTTT
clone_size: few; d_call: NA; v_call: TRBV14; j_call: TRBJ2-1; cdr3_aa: CASSQDPHHSRLGYNEQFF; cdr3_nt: TGTGCCAGCAGCCAAGACCCTCACCATAGCCGTCTAGGCTACAATGAGCAGTTCTTC
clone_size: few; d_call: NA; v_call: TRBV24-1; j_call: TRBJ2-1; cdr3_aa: CATSEFGADNEQFF; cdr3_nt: TGTGCCACCAGCGAATTCGGAGCAGACAATGAGCAGTTCTTC
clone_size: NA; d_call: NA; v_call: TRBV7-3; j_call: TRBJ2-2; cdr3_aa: CASSRQANTGELFF; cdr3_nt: TGTGCCAGCAGCAGGCAAGCCAACACCGGGGAGCTGTTTTTT
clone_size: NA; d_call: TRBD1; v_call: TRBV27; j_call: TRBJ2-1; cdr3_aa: CASSRQGAVNEQFF; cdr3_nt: TGTGCCAGCAGCAGACAGGGGGCGGTCAATGAGCAGTTCTTC
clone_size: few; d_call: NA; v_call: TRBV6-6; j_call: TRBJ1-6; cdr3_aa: CASSYQGPRSLHF; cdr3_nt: TGTGCCAGCAGTTACCAGGGACCAAGGTCCCTCCACTTT
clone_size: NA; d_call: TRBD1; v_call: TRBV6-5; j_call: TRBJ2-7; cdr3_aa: CASSPNRDRAREQYF; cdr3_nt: TGTGCCAGCAGCCCCAACCGGGACAGGGCGCGAGAGCAGTACTTC
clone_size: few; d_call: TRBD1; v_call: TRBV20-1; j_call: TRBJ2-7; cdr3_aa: CSASGTGFGEQYF; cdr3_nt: TGCAGTGCTTCCGGGACAGGGTTCGGTGAGCAGTACTTC
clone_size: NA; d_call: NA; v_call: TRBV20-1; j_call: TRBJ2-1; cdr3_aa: CSASSPRENWNEQFF; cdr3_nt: TGCAGTGCTTCGTCGCCCCGGGAGAATTGGAATGAGCAGTTCTTC
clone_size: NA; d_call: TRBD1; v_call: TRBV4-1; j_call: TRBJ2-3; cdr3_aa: CTSSQDEGQKPGTQYF; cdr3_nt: TGCACCAGCAGCCAAGATGAGGGACAGAAGCCGGGGACGCAGTATTTT
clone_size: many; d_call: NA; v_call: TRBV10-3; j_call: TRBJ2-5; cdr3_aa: CAISESRVAASFQETQYF; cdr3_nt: TGTGCCATCAGTGAGTCGAGGGTGGCCGCAAGTTTCCAAGAGACCCAGTACTTC
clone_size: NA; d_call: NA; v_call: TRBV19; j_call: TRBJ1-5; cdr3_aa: CASSIVSPKNQPQHF; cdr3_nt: TGTGCCAGTAGTATAGTATCACCCAAGAATCAGCCCCAGCATTTT
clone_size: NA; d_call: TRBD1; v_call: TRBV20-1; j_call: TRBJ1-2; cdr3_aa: CSARTGTQRGYTF; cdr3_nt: TGCAGTGCTAGGACAGGGACCCAAAGAGGCTACACCTTC
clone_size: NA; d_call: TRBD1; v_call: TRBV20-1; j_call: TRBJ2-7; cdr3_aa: CSAKQGAYEQYF; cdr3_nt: TGCAGTGCTAAGCAGGGGGCCTACGAGCAGTACTTC
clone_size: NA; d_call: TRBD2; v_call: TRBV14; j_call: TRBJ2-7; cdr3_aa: CASSHIAGALYEQYF; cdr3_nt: TGTGCCAGCAGCCATATAGCGGGGGCCTTATACGAGCAGTACTTC
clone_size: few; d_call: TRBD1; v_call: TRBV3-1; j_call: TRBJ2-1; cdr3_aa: CASSRQPGGNEQFF; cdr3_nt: TGTGCCAGCAGCCGACAACCAGGGGGCAATGAGCAGTTCTTC
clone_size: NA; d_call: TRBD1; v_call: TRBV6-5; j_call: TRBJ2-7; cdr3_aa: CASSRDRERGQYF; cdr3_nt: TGTGCCAGCAGCAGGGACAGGGAGCGGGGGCAGTACTTC
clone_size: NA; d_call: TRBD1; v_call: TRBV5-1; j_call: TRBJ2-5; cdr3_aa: CASSFTGTGVETQYF; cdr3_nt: TGCGCCAGCAGCTTTACCGGGACAGGGGTCGAGACCCAGTACTTC
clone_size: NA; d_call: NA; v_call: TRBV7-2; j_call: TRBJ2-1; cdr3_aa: CAGSLARLGQFF; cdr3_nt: TGTGCCGGCAGCTTAGCTAGGTTAGGGCAGTTCTTC
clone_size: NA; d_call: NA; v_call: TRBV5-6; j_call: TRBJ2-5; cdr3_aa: CASSPRGTGGETQYF; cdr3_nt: TGTGCCAGCAGCCCACGGGGGACTGGAGGGGAGACCCAGTACTTC
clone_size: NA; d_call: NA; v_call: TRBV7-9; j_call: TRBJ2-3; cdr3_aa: CASSFSIDTPDTQYF; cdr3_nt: TGTGCCAGCAGCTTCAGTATCGACACACCAGATACGCAGTATTTT
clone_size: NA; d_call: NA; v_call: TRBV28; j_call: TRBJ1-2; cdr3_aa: CASSKGSANYGYTF; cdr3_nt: TGTGCCAGCAGCAAAGGGTCGGCTAACTATGGCTACACCTTC
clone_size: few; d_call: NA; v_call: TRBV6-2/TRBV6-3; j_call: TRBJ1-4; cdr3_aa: CAGRSSNNEKLFF; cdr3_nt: TGTGCCGGCCGGAGCAGCAATAATGAAAAACTGTTTTTT
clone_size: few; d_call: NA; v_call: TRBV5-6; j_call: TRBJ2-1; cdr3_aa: CASSLFAQSYNEQFF; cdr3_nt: TGTGCCAGCAGCTTGTTCGCACAGTCCTACAATGAGCAGTTCTTC
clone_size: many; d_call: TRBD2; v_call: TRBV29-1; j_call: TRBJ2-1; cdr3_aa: CSVARKLAGGPKSEQFF; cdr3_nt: TGCAGCGTAGCCCGAAAACTAGCGGGAGGGCCAAAAAGTGAGCAGTTCTTC
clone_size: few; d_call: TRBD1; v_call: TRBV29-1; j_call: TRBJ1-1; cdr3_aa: CSVDRPGQGFATEAFF; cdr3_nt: TGCAGCGTTGACCGCCCGGGACAGGGGTTCGCCACTGAAGCTTTCTTT
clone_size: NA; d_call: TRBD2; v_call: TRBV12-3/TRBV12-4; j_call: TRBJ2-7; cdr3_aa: CASSTLAGAYEQYF; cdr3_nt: TGTGCCAGCAGTACCCTAGCGGGAGCCTACGAGCAGTACTTC
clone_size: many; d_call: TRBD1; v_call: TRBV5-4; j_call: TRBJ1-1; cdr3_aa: CASRLPGGTEAFF; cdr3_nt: TGTGCCAGCAGGCTACCAGGGGGAACTGAAGCTTTCTTT